One sample yielded the 6 T cell receptor beta chains listed below, sequenced in a study of T-cell reconstitution after alpha-beta-depleted transplantation in children. Unique molecular identifiers were incorporated during preparation of the TCRbeta library. TCRdb passed the PCR reads through MiXCR, listing each CDR3 protein once. The sample holds hundreds of thousands of distinct CDR3 sequences; 23% are singletons and the top ten take approximately 14%. Sequenced material: PBMCs, mostly from graft donor cells, taken 360 days after TCRalphabeta/CD19-depleted stem cell transplant. These receptors all stem from a boy in the first two years of life who had a stem cell transplant for acute myeloid leukemia, so the T cells may come from the graft donor.

This clonotype was seen only a few times. The CDR3, as DNA: TGTGCCAGCAGCCTCCGGGACTTTCGGTCTCGGAATTCCTACGAGCAGTACTTC. It codes for CASSLRDFRSRNSYEQYF. The chain uses TRBV11-1 and TRBJ2-7, with D perhaps TRBD2 (6 bases). The germline V gene encodes CDR1 SGHAT and CDR2 FQDESV (reference sequence). The V end lost 5 bases, the J end lost 1 base, and 24 bases lay between the germline ends. This CDR3 region has 18 residues.

V is TRBV29-1 and J is TRBJ2-1; TRBD1 might be the D (6 bases). Germline V gene data show CDR1 as SQVTM and CDR2 as ANQGSEA. The CDR3 has 14 residues. The V end lost 5 bases, the J end lost 0 bases, and 11 bases lay between the germline ends. CDR3 in DNA: TGCAGCGTTAAGGGGGTCCTCTCCTACAATGAGCAGTTCTTC. Translation: CSVKGVLSYNEQFF.

This clonotype was observed a few times. V gene TRBV20-1 combines with J gene TRBJ2-7; a weak D match, TRBD2 (6 bases). V was shortened by 1 base and J by 1 base, with 11 bases between the two germline ends. The CDR3 loop spans 14 amino acids. Germline V gives CDR1 DFQATT, CDR2 SNEGSKA (reference sequence). The CDR3 coding sequence is TGCAGTGCTAGAGGGAGGGGCAGGTCCTACGAGCAGTACGTC. This gives the protein CSARGRGRSYEQYV.

The chain has TRBV4-3 and TRBJ2-4, with TRBD2 matching 15 bases. The ends lost 4 bases at V and 6 bases at J; junction bases unmatched: 10. The V gene's germline CDR1 is LGHNA and CDR2 YSLEER. The CDR3 has 18 amino acids. The CDR3 is CASSRGLAGGRDRNIQYF. The CDR3 nucleotides are TGCGCCAGCAGCCGTGGACTAGCGGGGGGGCGAGACAGAAACATTCAGTACTTC.

This clonotype was recorded many times. The chain is built from TRBV11-2 and TRBJ2-1; no clear D gene. Trimming pared 3 bases from V and 1 base from J, leaving 13 bases between. Germline-derived CDR1 and CDR2 are SGHAT and FQNNGV. There are 16 residues in the CDR3. The CDR3 region has the DNA TGTGCCAGCAGCTTGTTATCCCCCGGATCCTACAATGAGCAGTTCTTC. It is translated as CASSLLSPGSYNEQFF.

This clonotype was counted only a few times. V is TRBV24-1 and J is TRBJ2-7, with no clear D. V lost 10 bases and J lost 2, with 8 bases in between. Germline CDR1 and CDR2: KGHDR and SFDVKD. The CDR3 covers 11 residues. The CDR3 region is CATAYAYEQYF. CDR3 nucleotide sequence: TGTGCCACTGCCTACGCCTACGAGCAGTACTTC.